The 20 T cell receptor beta chains below were found in one sample sequenced in a study of T cell repertoires in cytomegalovirus infection. Each CDR3 protein gets one entry after TCRdb re-called the reads with MiXCR. The table lists 250,000 or so distinct CDR3 sequences, 15% to 20% of them singletons. Sequencing input: CD8+ T cells from PBMCs. Source of these receptors: a human donor in good health (CMV status not recorded). Some clones in this sample may be carry-over from other donors' samples.

A few counts support this clonotype. V and J are TRBV6-5 and TRBJ2-7, with D perhaps being TRBD1 or TRBD2 (5 bases each). Trimming stripped 2 bases from V and 4 bases from J, with 9 bases between. The CDR3 sequence is 13 residues long. Germline CDR1 reads MNHEY; CDR2 reads SVGAGI. CDR3 nucleotide sequence: TGTGCCAGCAGTTACGGGGGTTTATACGAGCAGTACTTC. This encodes CASSYGGLYEQYF.

This clonotype was seen many times. The chain uses TRBV28 and TRBJ2-3; the D gene could be TRBD1 or TRBD2 (5 bases each). CDR1 MDHEN and CDR2 SYDVKM come from the germline V gene. The CDR3 covers 15 residues. The germline V and J ends were trimmed by 5 bases and 1 base, with 13 bases remaining between them. CDR3: CASSTRDGGTDTQYF. The CDR3 DNA reads as TGTGCCAGCAGTACCCGGGACGGTGGCACAGATACGCAGTATTTT.

This clonotype was detected a few times. The chain couples TRBV13 to TRBJ2-1; 9 nucleotides line up with TRBD2. Germline assignment: CDR1 PRHDT and CDR2 FYEKMQ (reference sequence). V lost 0 bases and J lost 8; bases outside the gene matches: 5. This CDR3 is 15 amino acids long. CDR3 loop: CASSLGAGGPYEQFF. CDR3 coding DNA: TGTGCCAGCAGCTTAGGCGCGGGGGGGCCCTATGAGCAGTTCTTC.

The rearrangement links TRBV7-9 to TRBJ1-4; possibly TRBD1 for D (6 bases). V shed 1 base and J shed 8 bases, with 20 bases lying between them. Per the germline V gene, CDR1 is SEHNR and CDR2 is FQNEAQ (reference sequence). The CDR3 has 17 residues. The DNA for the CDR3 is TGTGCCAGCAGCTTAGAGTATGGGTCCGGGGGCGACGAAAAACTGTTTTTT. Translating it yields CASSLEYGSGGDEKLFF.

This clonotype has a handful of counts. The chain links TRBV20-1 to TRBJ2-7; 9 bases are a match to TRBD1. Germline lookup yields CDR1 DFQATT and CDR2 SNEGSKA (reference sequence). The CDR3 length is 16 residues. J was trimmed by 3 bases and V by 0 bases; bases with no gene match: 9. The CDR3 here is CSAREWAGTGFYEQYF. The DNA of the CDR3 is TGCAGTGCTAGAGAATGGGCCGGGACAGGGTTCTACGAGCAGTACTTC.

This clonotype was found a few times. A much larger clone lies a single base off, so this may be a read error. The chain uses TRBV7-2 and TRBJ2-7, with 10 bases identical to TRBD1. The V gene's germline CDR1 is SGHTA and CDR2 FQGNSA. With V trimmed by 0 bases and J by 9 bases, 14 bases remained unmatched. The CDR3 runs 17 residues. CDR3 loop: CASSLALVPGQGNRQYF. For the CDR3, the DNA is TGTGCCAGCAGCTTAGCGTTGGTGCCGGGACAGGGGAATAGGCAGTACTTC.

Ten or more counts support this clonotype. The rearrangement joins TRBV20-1 to TRBJ2-1; D gene unclear. There are 14 residues in the CDR3. Germline CDR1 and CDR2: DFQATT and SNEGSKA (reference sequence). Trimming removed 4 bases from V and 11 bases from J, with 21 bases in between. CDR3 in DNA: TGCAGTGCTATAACGTCTAGTAATACAATGAAGCAGTTCTTC. Translating gives CSAITSSNTMKQFF.

This clonotype was counted a few times. The CDR3 DNA is TGTGCCAGCAGTGAAGCGCCGGGACAGGGACGGGGGAATCAGCCCCAGCATTTT. The encoded protein is CASSEAPGQGRGNQPQHF. The chain couples TRBV6-1 to TRBJ1-5; 9 bases fit TRBD1. Germline lookup yields CDR1 MNHNS and CDR2 SASEGT. V gave up 0 bases and J gave up 4 bases; unmatched junction bases: 10. The CDR3 spans 18 residues.

The V and J genes are TRBV7-9 and TRBJ2-3; D call uncertain. The germline V gene encodes CDR1 SEHNR and CDR2 FQNEAQ (reference sequence). Trimming shortened V by 5 bases and J by 2 bases, and 17 bases separated the two germline ends. The CDR3 covers 16 residues. CDR3 amino acids: CASSPALWLATDTQYF. CDR3 nucleotide sequence: TGTGCCAGCAGCCCAGCCCTCTGGCTCGCCACAGATACGCAGTATTTT.

The V call is TRBV19, the J call TRBJ1-2, with a possible D match to TRBD1 (5 bases). V shed 4 bases and J shed 4 bases, with 13 bases lying between them. The CDR3 has 14 amino acids. Looked up from germline, CDR1 is LNHDA and CDR2 is SQIVND (reference sequence). The CDR3 coding sequence is TGTGCCAGTAGTAAAGGGGACCCTGGCTATGGCTACACCTTC. It translates to CASSKGDPGYGYTF.

This clonotype has at least ten counts. The V call is TRBV11-1, the J call TRBJ2-7; no clear D gene. From germline, CDR1 is SGHAT and CDR2 FQDESV (reference sequence). The ends were cut back, 1 base at V and 3 bases at J, with 10 bases in the middle. The CDR3 length is 14 residues. CDR3 nucleotides: TGTGCCAGCAGCTTAGTCGGCCAGCACTACGAGCAGTACTTC. It translates to CASSLVGQHYEQYF.

V gene TRBV19 combines with J gene TRBJ2-1; no firm D call. CDR1 is LNHDA and CDR2 is SQIVND in the germline V gene (reference sequence). The CDR3 is 13 amino acids. V gave up 3 bases and J gave up 11 bases, with 14 bases separating them. The CDR3 region is CASSIGGIGKQFF. CDR3 DNA sequence: TGTGCCAGTAGTATTGGTGGGATTGGGAAGCAGTTCTTC.

This clonotype was observed many times. The chain combines TRBV7-2 with TRBJ1-5; a weak D match, TRBD1 (5 bases). CDR3 length: 16 amino acids. Germline values: CDR1 SGHTA, CDR2 FQGNSA. V was pared by 1 base and J by 3 bases, with 13 bases between. The DNA of the CDR3 is TGTGCCAGCAGCTTAGAGAGGGGTGGTTTCAATCAGCCCCAGCATTTT. Translation: CASSLERGGFNQPQHF. Together with reference TRBV7-2 and TRBJ1-5, the CDR3 gives the full variable domain: GAGVSQSPSNKVTEKGKDVELRCDPISGHTALYWYRQSLGQGLEFLIYFQGNSAPDKSGLPSDRFSAERTGGSVSTLTIQRTQQEDSAVYLCASSLERGGFNQPQHFGDGTRLSIL.

With respect to this clonotype: The junction differs from germline at one of its ends, possibly a read error. J is TRBJ2-2 and V is TRBV10-3, with D possibly matching TRBD1 (6 bases). The germline V gene has CDR1 ENHRY and CDR2 SYGVKD. This CDR3 has 18 residues. CDR3 nucleotides: TGTGCCATCAGTGACATTTTGGGCAGGGGAAGTGACACCGGGGAGCTGTCTTTT. As protein: CAISDILGRGSDTGELSF.

The rearrangement links TRBV7-3 to TRBJ2-2; 8 nucleotides align to TRBD2. Germline V gives CDR1 SGHTA, CDR2 FQGTGA. Trimming cost V 5 bases and J 1 base; bases outside gene matches: 9. The CDR3 spans 17 residues. The CDR3 nucleotides read TGTGCCAGCAGCCCTGATCCGGGACTAGTGAACACCGGGGAGCTGTTTTTT. Translated: CASSPDPGLVNTGELFF.

Concerning this clonotype: A much more abundant neighbour one base away suggests this may be a read error. V gene TRBV6-8 combines with J gene TRBJ2-7, with TRBD1 identical over 11 bases. CDR1 MNHGY and CDR2 SAAAGT come from the germline V gene. CDR3 size: 14 residues. Trimming took 6 bases from V and 5 from J; bases not matched to a gene: 6. CDR3 sequence: CASSSGTGGDEQYF. Written as DNA, the CDR3 is TGTGCCAGCAGCTCCGGGACAGGGGGAGACGAGCAGTACTTC.

This clonotype was detected many times. This sequence joins TRBV6-1 and TRBJ2-1; D could derive from TRBD1 or TRBD2 (5 bases each). CDR1 is MNHNS and CDR2 is SASEGT in the germline V gene. V was cut by 8 bases and J by 6 bases, with 20 bases left in between. CDR3 length: 15 residues. CDR3 bases: TGTGCCAGCCATCCCGAAGGGGAGCTAAGCAATGAGCAGTTCTTC. Encoded protein: CASHPEGELSNEQFF.

This clonotype was seen more than once but under ten times. The chain employs TRBV6-5 and TRBJ1-2; the match to TRBD1 covers 8 bases. Trimming at V came to 0 bases and at J to 2 bases, leaving 8 bases not matched to a gene. Germline-derived CDR1 and CDR2 are MNHEY and SVGAGI. This CDR3 region has 17 residues. Written as DNA, the CDR3 is TGTGCCAGCAGTTACTCGTGGCAGGGGGCTTCGAACTATGGCTACACCTTC. Protein sequence: CASSYSWQGASNYGYTF.

In its sample, this clonotype was seen many times. The rearrangement uses TRBV7-9 and TRBJ2-1, with 13 bases aligning to TRBD2. There are 19 residues in the CDR3. V dropped 4 bases and J dropped 4; count of bases not matched to a gene: 13. Germline CDR1 is SEHNR and CDR2 is FQNEAQ (reference sequence). The CDR3 coding sequence is TGTGCCAGCAGCTCTCCCACTAGCGGGGGGGCCGGAGAATACAATGAGCAGTTCTTC. This codes for CASSSPTSGGAGEYNEQFF.

This clonotype was observed at least ten times. The chain is built from TRBV7-2 and TRBJ2-3, with a weak D call TRBD2 (6 bases). The CDR3 sequence is 18 residues long. Trimming stripped 2 bases from V and 6 bases from J, with 24 bases between. The V gene's germline CDR1 is SGHTA and CDR2 FQGNSA. CDR3 sequence reads: CASSLPSLLAVGVDTQYF. In nucleotides, the CDR3 is TGTGCCAGCAGCTTACCGAGTCTCTTAGCGGTGGGGGTTGATACGCAGTATTTT.